This T cell receptor (beta chain) came from a study of technical replicates of blood from a few donors. Clones were sequenced by immunoSEQ multiplex PCR, and TCRdb holds only the in-frame ones, with some missing. The sample consists of around 16,000 clones, roughly nine tenths of them appearing once. V was clipped by 4 bases and J by 5 bases; unmatched bases: 6. Per the germline V gene, CDR1 is LNHDA and CDR2 is SQIVND (reference sequence). The CDR3 extends over 17 amino acids. The origin of this receptor is a human donor in good health. This chain uses TRBV19 with TRBJ2-1; TRBD2 matches at 15 bases. Sequenced: PBMCs. CDR3 residues: CASSTRTSGRVDNEQFF. CDR3 coding DNA: TGTGCCAGTAGTACTCGGACTAGCGGGAGGGTAGACAATGAGCAGTTCTTC.